This T cell receptor (beta chain) was sequenced for a study of T cells in Graves' hyperthyroidism and ophthalmopathy. This clonotype occurred a few times. TCR beta CDR3 regions were amplified from RNA transcripts. First-round RT-PCR targeting the TCR CDR3 was performed with the HTBI primer set. TCRdb reprocessed the multiplex PCR reads with MiXCR, giving one entry per CDR3 protein. This table has over 300,000 distinct CDR3 sequences, about 15% appearing once. This CDR3 comprises 15 residues. V was pared by 3 bases and J by 2 bases, with 10 bases between. The rearrangement links TRBV12-3 or TRBV12-4 to TRBJ2-2; D is unclear. This sequence originates from a woman aged 55-75 years with Graves' hyperthyroidism. Specimen: blood. The DNA for the CDR3 is TGTGCCAGCAGTTTGGGTAAATCAAACACCGGGGAGCTGTTTTTT. Protein sequence: CASSLGKSNTGELFF.